These 24 T cell receptor beta chains were sequenced from one sample in a study of control samples from healthy donors and cancer patients (dated by TCRdb to 2020 to 2021). The library was built by means of the immunoSEQ multiplex PCR assay. TCRdb retrieved this table from immuneACCESS and kept in-frame rearrangements only. Not all clones are present; in checked studies, unresolved V genes account for under half, and no reason is known for the remainder. In this sample the table shows under 200,000 clones, roughly nine tenths of which occur a single time. The ten largest clones add up to approximately 1.5% of the sample. Sequenced input: blood. Receptors originate from a woman aged 30 to 39 in good health.

This rearrangement joins TRBV6-4 to TRBJ2-2; TRBD1 is a possible D gene (5 bases). Germline V CDR1 and CDR2: MRHNA, SNTAGT. This CDR3 is built from 14 residues. Trimming shortened V by 2 bases and J by 4 bases, and 8 bases separated the two germline ends. The CDR3 nucleotides are TGTGCCAGCAGTGACGGGGCCGGCACCGGGGAGCTGTTTTTT. It codes for CASSDGAGTGELFF.

A word on this clone: The sample carries other DNA sequences with the same CDR3. This chain uses TRBV6-4 with TRBJ1-6; 7 bases fit TRBD1. J was trimmed by 4 bases and V by 4 bases; bases with no gene match: 10. The V gene's germline CDR1 is MRHNA and CDR2 SNTAGT. This CDR3 is 17 amino acids long. In DNA form, the CDR3 reads TGTGCCAGCAGTGCGGACAGGTCCTACCCTTATAATTCACCCCTCCACTTT. Translation: CASSADRSYPYNSPLHF.

The V and J genes are TRBV12-3 or TRBV12-4 and TRBJ1-2; TRBD1 might be the D (6 bases). V lost 6 bases to trimming and J lost 2 bases, with 7 bases between them. The CDR3 runs to 12 residues. The CDR3 DNA is TGTGCCAGCAGACAGGGAAACTATGGCTACACCTTC. Its translation is CASRQGNYGYTF.

The table lists this clone with a few counts. The chain's CDR3 is CASSSADSGNTIYF. In nucleotides, the CDR3 is TGTGCCAGTAGTTCGGCGGACTCTGGAAACACCATATATTTT. The V and J genes are TRBV19 and TRBJ1-3; D gene ambiguous. Germline CDR1 reads LNHDA; CDR2 reads SQIVND (reference sequence). Trimming stripped 5 bases from V and 0 bases from J, with 8 bases between. This CDR3 comprises 14 residues.

This clone was recorded once. J is TRBJ1-2 and V is TRBV3-1 (or the pseudogene TRBV3-2); the D is unclear. CDR1 and CDR2 from the germline V gene are LGHDT and YNNKEL (reference sequence). CDR3 length: 14 amino acids. V was pared by 0 bases and J by 2 bases, with 7 bases between. DNA of the CDR3: TGTGCCAGCAGCCAAGATAACAGAAACTATGGCTACACCTTC. Protein sequence: CASSQDNRNYGYTF.

This chain connects TRBV18 to TRBJ2-1; D uncertain. CDR1 and CDR2 (germline): KGHSH, LQKENI. V was trimmed by 2 bases and J by 5 bases, leaving 4 bases between them. The CDR3 sequence is 12 residues long. CDR3 DNA: TGTGCCAGCTCACCAGGGAACAATGAGCAGTTCTTC. Translated: CASSPGNNEQFF.

This chain links TRBV2 with TRBJ2-7; 10 nucleotides match TRBD2. Germline loops: CDR1 SNHLY, CDR2 FYNNEI. V lost 3 bases and J lost 3; bases outside the gene matches: 2. This CDR3 comprises 14 residues. DNA of the CDR3: TGTGCCAGCAGTGATCGGACTAGCGGCTACGAGCAGTACTTC. Its protein is CASSDRTSGYEQYF.

The V call is TRBV5-1, the J call TRBJ2-7, with D possibly called TRBD1 or TRBD2 (7 bases each). Germline V lookup: CDR1 SGHRS, CDR2 YFSETQ. The CDR3 totals 14 residues. Trimming stripped 0 bases from V and 4 bases from J, with 11 bases between. This chain's CDR3 is CASSLAQGGYEQYF. The CDR3 region has the DNA TGCGCCAGCAGCTTGGCCCAGGGGGGGTACGAGCAGTACTTC.

The chain links TRBV7-9 to TRBJ2-7, with a possible D match to TRBD1 (6 bases). V was shortened by 5 bases and J by 6 bases, with 11 bases between the two germline ends. Germline assignment: CDR1 SEHNR and CDR2 FQNEAQ (reference sequence). The CDR3 is 12 amino acids. CDR3 DNA: TGTGCCAGCAGCGGGGGCAGGGTCGAGCAGTACTTC. Translating gives CASSGGRVEQYF.

The chain combines TRBV29-1 with TRBJ2-5, with TRBD1 matching 9 bases. V trimming: 6 bases; J trimming: 5 bases; junction bases outside the gene matches: 4. There are 12 residues in the CDR3. Germline CDR1 SQVTM, CDR2 ANQGSEA. CDR3 sequence: CSVTGGFETQYF. The DNA for the CDR3 is TGCAGCGTGACAGGGGGTTTTGAGACCCAGTACTTC.

Of note for this clone: Other DNA sequences in this specimen translate into the identical CDR3. For the CDR3, the DNA is TGTGCCAGCAGCGTAGGAGGGTCACAGGAGACCCAGTACTTC. Translating it yields CASSVGGSQETQYF. This chain uses TRBV9 with TRBJ2-5; perhaps TRBD2 as D (5 bases). CDR1 is SGDLS, CDR2 YYNGEE, per germline. This CDR3 has 14 residues. Trimming cost V 0 bases and J 5 bases, with 11 bases left between them. Combining the CDR3 with reference TRBV9 and TRBJ2-5 gives the whole variable domain DSGVTQTPKHLITATGQRVTLRCSPRSGDLSVYWYQQSLDQGLQFLIQYYNGEERAKGNILERFSAQQFPDLHSELNLSSLELGDSALYFCASSVGGSQETQYFGPGTRLLVL.

This clone was seen once. CDR3 bases: TGTGCCAGCAGCCAAGGATGGGGTACTAGCACAGATACGCAGTATTTT. It is translated as CASSQGWGTSTDTQYF. The gene calls are TRBV14 and TRBJ2-3; D gene ambiguous. Germline-derived CDR1 and CDR2 are SGHDN and FVKESK. The CDR3 spans 16 residues. V lost 1 base and J lost 0, with 11 bases in between. Based on the CDR3 plus reference TRBV14 and TRBJ2-3, the full variable domain is EAGVTQFPSHSVIEKGQTVTLRCDPISGHDNLYWYRRVMGKEIKFLLHFVKESKQDESGMPNNRFLAERTGGTYSTLKVQPAELEDSGVYFCASSQGWGTSTDTQYFGPGTRLTVL.

The V and J genes are TRBV11-2 and TRBJ2-1; TRBD2 aligns across 7 bases. Germline V CDR1 and CDR2: SGHAT, FQNNGV. CDR3 size: 18 residues. After removal of 0 bases from V and 1 base from J, the junction contained 9 bases not matched to a gene. The DNA for the CDR3 is TGTGCCAGCAGCTTAGACCCCCCTCGCGGGAGTTCCTACAATGAGCAGTTCTTC. Translation: CASSLDPPRGSSYNEQFF.

The J gene is TRBJ1-6, the V gene TRBV6-5; 11 bases agree with TRBD1. Germline assignment: CDR1 MNHEY and CDR2 SVGAGI. The CDR3 is 16 amino acids. With 4 bases clipped from V and 4 bases from J, the junction kept 3 bases outside the gene matches. In nucleotides, the CDR3 is TGTGCCAGCAGTTGGGACAGGGGGATTTATAATTCACCCCTCCACTTT. Protein product: CASSWDRGIYNSPLHF.

The J gene is TRBJ1-4, the V gene TRBV6-1; weak D call: TRBD1 (6 bases). Trimming cost V 4 bases and J 5 bases, with 8 bases left between them. The CDR3 totals 13 residues. From germline, CDR1 is MNHNS and CDR2 SASEGT. CDR3 in amino acids: CASSATGNEKLFF. The CDR3, as DNA: TGTGCCAGCAGTGCCACAGGGAATGAAAAACTGTTTTTT.

This chain links TRBV7-2 with TRBJ2-3; D is ambiguous. CDR1 is SGHTA, CDR2 FQGNSA, per germline. The CDR3 spans 13 residues. Between the trimmed V and J ends, which lost 5 bases and 3 bases, there was a span of 9 bases. This chain's CDR3 is CASSPYQTDTQYF. The CDR3 DNA follows: TGTGCCAGCAGCCCTTATCAGACAGATACGCAGTATTTT. Complete variable domain (other parts from reference TRBV7-2 and TRBJ2-3): GAGVSQSPSNKVTEKGKDVELRCDPISGHTALYWYRQSLGQGLEFLIYFQGNSAPDKSGLPSDRFSAERTGGSVSTLTIQRTQQEDSAVYLCASSPYQTDTQYFGPGTRLTVL.

The chain has TRBV10-1 and TRBJ2-3; possibly TRBD2 for D (6 bases). This CDR3 region has 15 residues. Between the trimmed V and J ends, which lost 3 bases and 1 base, there was a span of 11 bases. The germline V gene encodes CDR1 WNHNN and CDR2 SYGVQD (reference sequence). CDR3 coding DNA: TGCGCCAGCAGTGATGGTGGCGGGGGCACAGATACGCAGTATTTT. Protein: CASSDGGGGTDTQYF.

The V call is TRBV6-6, the J call TRBJ1-1; 9 nucleotides line up with TRBD1. Unmatched junction bases numbered 0, after V lost 0 bases and J lost 4 bases. The germline V gene encodes CDR1 MNHNY and CDR2 SVGAGI (reference sequence). The CDR3 runs to 14 residues. This chain's CDR3 is CASSYSTGGTEAFF. DNA of the CDR3: TGTGCCAGCAGTTACTCGACAGGGGGCACTGAAGCTTTCTTT.

The gene calls are TRBV15 and TRBJ2-7, with D uncertain. The CDR3 covers 16 residues. Trimming cost V 0 bases and J 1 base, with 13 bases left between them. Germline V gene sequence: CDR1 LNHNV, CDR2 YYDKDF (reference sequence). The CDR3 sequence: CATSRDKADQSYEQYF. Written as DNA, the CDR3 is TGTGCCACCAGCAGAGATAAGGCAGACCAATCCTACGAGCAGTACTTC.

Here the CDR3 DNA reads TGTGCCAGCAGCTTGACACAATTGAACACTGAAGCTTTCTTT. This gives the protein CASSLTQLNTEAFF. The J gene is TRBJ1-1, the V gene TRBV7-9; no clear D. There are 14 residues in the CDR3. Trimming cost V 3 bases and J 0 bases, with 8 bases left between them. CDR1 SEHNR and CDR2 FQNEAQ come from the germline V gene (reference sequence).

This clone is classed as medium-sized. The chain couples TRBV19 to TRBJ1-5; D unclear. The V gene lost 4 bases and the J gene lost 7 bases, with 11 bases spanning the gap. This CDR3 has 13 amino acids. Germline CDR1 LNHDA, CDR2 SQIVND (reference sequence). CDR3 sequence (DNA): TGTGCCAGTAGTACCCTCCCTCAGCAGCCCCAGCATTTT. It codes for CASSTLPQQPQHF.

This clone turned up a few times. This chain connects TRBV5-5 to TRBJ1-4, with 9 positions matching TRBD1. Germline CDR1 reads SGHKS; CDR2 reads YYEKEE (reference sequence). The CDR3 sequence is 15 residues long. After removal of 2 bases from V and 7 bases from J, the junction contained 6 bases not matched to a gene. The CDR3 reads CASSFRDRVGEKLFF. CDR3 DNA: TGTGCCAGCAGCTTCCGGGACAGGGTCGGTGAAAAACTGTTTTTT.

As DNA, the CDR3 is TGTGCCAGCTCACTGACAGGGGGTAATCAGCCCCAGCATTTT. It encodes CASSLTGGNQPQHF. The chain joins TRBV18 to TRBJ1-5, with 9 bases that match TRBD1. The V and J ends lost 4 bases and 4 bases, in that order; junction bases with no gene match: 2. The CDR3 extends over 14 amino acids. Germline V gives CDR1 KGHSH, CDR2 LQKENI.

V is TRBV6-1 and J is TRBJ2-7; D might be TRBD1 (5 bases). CDR3 size: 15 residues. Germline V gives CDR1 MNHNS, CDR2 SASEGT. V was trimmed by 1 base and J by 0 bases, leaving 10 bases between them. CDR3 coding DNA: TGTGCCAGCAGTGAAGGACAGTCAGGCTCCTACGAGCAGTACTTC. Translation gives CASSEGQSGSYEQYF.